The rows below give T cell receptor beta chains drawn from one sample of a study of circulating and synovial CD4+ cells in juvenile arthritis. Measured with immunoSEQ multiplex PCR; TCRdb has only the in-frame clones, and not every one. The data show under 40,000 clones, with over 90% seen just once and roughly 0.74% held by the top ten. The sequencing sample was made of CD4+ T cells from blood. The receptors stem from a human donor with juvenile idiopathic arthritis. The CDR3 runs from the conserved cysteine through the conserved F or W. The D gene is left open where the match is weak. Size values are once, few and many counts, or a class for expanded clones, and some rows have none.

d_gene	j_gene	abundance	v_gene	CDR3nt	CDR3aa
.	TRBJ2-5	.	TRBV7-2	TGTGCCAGCAGCCGGTGGACAGCGGGGTACTCCCAAGAGACCCAGTACTTC	CASSRWTAGYSQETQYF
TRBD1	TRBJ1-5	.	TRBV6-6	TGTGCCAGCAGATGGACAGGGGCGGAGGCGAATCAGCCCCAGCATTTT	CASRWTGAEANQPQHF
TRBD2	TRBJ2-1	.	TRBV2	TGTGCCAGCAGGTCTCCTAGCGGGGGGGCTATTCCCGGTGAGCAGTTCTTC	CASRSPSGGAIPGEQFF
.	TRBJ2-3	.	TRBV6-5	TGTGCCAGCAGTCCGAGCTTGTCAGATACGCAGTATTTT	CASSPSLSDTQYF
.	TRBJ2-5	.	TRBV9	TGTGCCAGCAGCCCCCGGACAGCGTACCAAGAGACCCAGTACTTC	CASSPRTAYQETQYF
.	TRBJ1-2	.	TRBV27	TGTGCCAGCAGTTTGGGTAGGGGGACATATGGCTACACCTTC	CASSLGRGTYGYTF
TRBD2	TRBJ2-5	.	TRBV7-2	TGTGCCAGCAGCTTAGGGTCGGCGGGGGGGTATGAGACCCAGTACTTC	CASSLGSAGGYETQYF
.	TRBJ2-3	once	TRBV7-3	TGTGCCAGCAGCCCTTATCTAAGCACAGATACGCAGTATTTT	CASSPYLSTDTQYF
.	TRBJ2-7	.	TRBV25-1	TGTGCCAGCAGTACGAGGAACGAGCAGTACTTC	CASSTRNEQYF
.	TRBJ1-6	.	TRBV18	TGTGCCAGCTCACCACTCAGGGCGGATTCACCCCTCCACTTT	CASSPLRADSPLHF
.	TRBJ1-4	.	TRBV9	TGTGCCAGCAGCAACCCAGGGTTGGGTGAAAAACTGTTTTTT	CASSNPGLGEKLFF
.	TRBJ1-3	.	TRBV15	TGTGCCACCAGCAGAGATGTGACAAACTCTGGAAACACCATATATTTT	CATSRDVTNSGNTIYF
TRBD1	TRBJ2-5	.	TRBV29-1	TGCAGCGTTTGGGGGGCGCAGGGGGCCGAAGAGACCCAGTACTTC	CSVWGAQGAEETQYF
.	TRBJ1-1	.	TRBV5-5	TGTGCCAGCAGCTTGGTTCCCCAGGGAAGGACTGAAGCTTTCTTT	CASSLVPQGRTEAFF
.	TRBJ2-3	.	TRBV2	TGTGCCAGCAGTGCCGGGACTAGCACAGATACGCAGTATTTT	CASSAGTSTDTQYF
.	TRBJ1-4	.	TRBV4-1	TGCGCCAGCAGCCAAGGGGGCTGGGCTAATGAAAAACTGTTTTTT	CASSQGGWANEKLFF
.	TRBJ2-1	.	TRBV27	TGTGCCAGCAGAACTCCCTACAATGAGCAGTTCTTC	CASRTPYNEQFF
TRBD1	TRBJ2-7	.	TRBV30	TGTGCCTGGAACGACCAACCGACAGGGAATGTCCTCGCGGAGCAGTACTTC	CAWNDQPTGNVLAEQYF
.	TRBJ2-3	.	TRBV11-2	TGTGCCAGCAGCTTATATGGGCGATCTAGCACAGATACGCAGTATTTT	CASSLYGRSSTDTQYF
.	TRBJ2-7	.	TRBV11-2	TGTGCCAGCAGCTTAGACGCTCAGGGGGGCTACGAGCAGTACTTC	CASSLDAQGGYEQYF
.	TRBJ1-1	.	TRBV21-1	TGTGCCAGCAGCGCAGTAGACGGGATGAACACTGAAGCTTTCTTT	CASSAVDGMNTEAFF
.	TRBJ2-7	.	TRBV18	TGTGCCAGCTCACCACAGAGTGGCTACGAGCAGTACTTC	CASSPQSGYEQYF
TRBD2	TRBJ2-2	once	TRBV28	TGTGCCAGCAGTTCCCACGGGGGGGGCGGGACCGGGGAGCTGTTTTTT	CASSSHGGGGTGELFF
TRBD2	TRBJ2-3	.	TRBV11-3	TGTGCCAGCAGCTTAGCCCTTAGCGGGGGGGCCGTAGATACGCAGTATTTT	CASSLALSGGAVDTQYF
TRBD2	TRBJ2-3	.	TRBV5-4	TGTGCCAGCAGCCGGACTAGCGGGAGTATTTGGACAGATACGCAGTATTTT	CASSRTSGSIWTDTQYF
.	TRBJ2-3	.	TRBV14	TGTGCCAGCAGCATCCTGGGAGGGGGAACAGATACGCAGTATTTT	CASSILGGGTDTQYF
TRBD2	TRBJ2-5	.	TRBV25-1	TGTGCCAGCAGCCGGGGGACTAGCGGACGGGAGACCCAGTACTTC	CASSRGTSGRETQYF